This entry is about one T cell receptor beta chain. Antigen: not known. This specimen belongs to a study of long-term antiretroviral therapy in people with HIV. General study points: Repertoires looked antigen-experienced, with only a slight naive shift after ART. Post-treatment diversity went higher with ART but stayed below transplant donor controls.

Survey-level immunoSEQ v3.0 assays were run. Per-sample sequencing targets were roughly 35,000-55,000 T-cell genomes. Data came from immunoSEQ multiplex PCR; TCRdb stores just in-frame clones and leaves some out. The sample contains around 25,000 clones, 88% of which appear only once. The V and J ends lost 6 bases and 1 base respectively, with 7 bases between them. The CDR3 has 13 amino acids. Germline CDR1 reads MNHEY; CDR2 reads SMNVEV (reference sequence). Per individual, the PBMC samples numbered at least one pre-ART and at least two post-ART. The sequenced sample was unsorted PBMCs, obtained around 4.6 years after starting antiretroviral therapy. The chain recombines TRBV27 with TRBJ1-5; perhaps TRBD1 as D (5 bases). The source is a man aged 25-45 years with HIV. The CDR3, as DNA: TGTGCCAGCAGCAGGGTAAGCAATCAGCCCCAGCATTTT. Protein sequence: CASSRVSNQPQHF.